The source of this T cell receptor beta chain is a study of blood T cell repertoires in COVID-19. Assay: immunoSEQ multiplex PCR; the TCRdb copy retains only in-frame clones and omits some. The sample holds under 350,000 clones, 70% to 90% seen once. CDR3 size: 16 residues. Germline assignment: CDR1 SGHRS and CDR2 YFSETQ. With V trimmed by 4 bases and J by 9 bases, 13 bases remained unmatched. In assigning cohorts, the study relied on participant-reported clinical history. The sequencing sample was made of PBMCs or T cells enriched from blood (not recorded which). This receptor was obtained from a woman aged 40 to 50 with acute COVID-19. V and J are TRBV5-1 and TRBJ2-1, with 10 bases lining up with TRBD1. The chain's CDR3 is CASSQLPGQGYGEQFF. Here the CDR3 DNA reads TGCGCCAGCAGCCAGCTTCCGGGACAGGGGTATGGTGAGCAGTTCTTC.